This T cell receptor beta chain was identified in a study of T cells after yellow fever vaccination. The study's findings and limits: Most primary-vaccination clones recurred post-booster (nearly 98% CD4, roughly 90% CD8).

TCRdb redid the calling of the 5' RACE reads with MiXCR, one entry per CDR3 protein. The data contain about 50,000 distinct CDR3 sequences, 7.4% of them singletons. This clonotype was picked up many times. Its antigen is undetermined. Germline CDR1 reads MNHEY; CDR2 reads SMNVEV (reference sequence). This CDR3 spans 16 amino acids. The trim removed 5 bases at V and 8 bases at J, leaving 12 bases unmatched. The receptor was isolated from a man younger than 35 who received the YFV17D yellow fever vaccine. This chain joins TRBV27 and TRBJ2-2; TRBD2 aligns across 9 bases. The input for sequencing was CD8+ T cells sorted from PBMCs, taken less than 18 days after the first yellow fever vaccination. The CDR3 reads CASSPLAGPPTGELFF. CDR3 nucleotide sequence: TGTGCCAGCAGTCCACTAGCGGGCCCCCCGACGGGGGAGCTGTTTTTT.